The 18 T cell receptor beta chains listed next were all sequenced from one sample in a study of T-cell memory formation after mild COVID-19. MiXCR, run by TCRdb on the 5' RACE reads, gives a single entry per CDR3 protein. The sample lists approximately 50,000 distinct CDR3 sequences; about 12% were seen once. Sequences were obtained from PBMCs or a T cell subset sorted from them (not recorded which). These receptors were collected from a man aged 18 to 35 who had mild COVID-19 (a few samples of this study predate the infection). Cell type and time point are not known.

This clonotype has a count of ten or more. The DNA of the CDR3 is TGCGCCAGCAGCTTGGCCGTGGAGGGAGGAGATACGCAGTATTTT. Translated, it gives CASSLAVEGGDTQYF. The chain carries TRBV5-1 and TRBJ2-3, with a possible D match to TRBD2 (6 bases). V was shortened by 0 bases and J by 5 bases, with 13 bases between the two germline ends. The CDR3 extends over 15 amino acids. Germline V CDR1 and CDR2: SGHRS, YFSETQ.

The gene calls are TRBV18 and TRBJ2-3; 8 bases agree with TRBD2. Losses at the gene ends were 2 bases for V and 4 bases for J; bases not matched to a gene: 11. The V gene's germline CDR1 is KGHSH and CDR2 LQKENI. This CDR3 is 17 amino acids long. The chain's CDR3 is CASSPARRAGESDTQYF. CDR3 sequence (DNA): TGTGCCAGCTCACCAGCTCGAAGAGCGGGAGAATCAGATACGCAGTATTTT.

Details on this clonotype: One end of the junction is discordant with germline, which a read error may explain. The chain employs TRBV4-1 and TRBJ1-2, with D possibly being TRBD1 (6 bases). Per the germline V gene, CDR1 is MGHRA and CDR2 is YSYEKL. CDR3 length equals 16 residues. The CDR3 is CASRQGLGGGGYGYTF. The CDR3 DNA reads as TGCGCCAGCAGACAAGGGCTGGGGGGGGGCGGCTATGGCTACACCTTC.

In its sample, this clonotype was seen a few times. The rearrangement joins TRBV10-3 to TRBJ1-1; tentatively, D is TRBD1 (5 bases). Germline CDR1 reads ENHRY; CDR2 reads SYGVKD. V was trimmed by 2 bases and J by 5 bases, leaving 12 bases between them. The CDR3 sequence is 14 residues long. The CDR3 sequence: CAISEGAGQTEAFF. The CDR3 nucleotides read TGTGCCATCAGTGAGGGGGCCGGGCAGACTGAAGCTTTCTTT.

This clonotype was observed a few times. V and J are TRBV5-1 and TRBJ1-2; tentative D call: TRBD1 (5 bases). Trimming shortened V by 3 bases and J by 3 bases, and 18 bases separated the two germline ends. The CDR3 loop spans 16 amino acids. Germline assignment: CDR1 SGHRS and CDR2 YFSETQ. The CDR3 loop is CASSSDKGRWDYGYTF. CDR3 sequence (DNA): TGCGCCAGCAGCTCGGATAAGGGGAGATGGGACTATGGCTACACCTTC.

This clonotype came up many times. The chain recombines TRBV6-6 with TRBJ2-3, with 11 nucleotides matching TRBD2. The germline CDR1 and CDR2 sequences are MNHNY and SVGAGI (reference sequence). Trimming cost V 6 bases and J 5 bases; bases outside gene matches: 7. This CDR3 is built from 15 residues. The CDR3 protein is CASSLAGGNRDTQYF. The CDR3 coding sequence is TGTGCCAGCAGCCTAGCGGGGGGTAATAGAGATACGCAGTATTTT.

The V call is TRBV5-1, the J call TRBJ2-2; 10 nucleotides match TRBD2. The CDR3 totals 16 residues. The germline V gene encodes CDR1 SGHRS and CDR2 YFSETQ. V gave up 7 bases and J gave up 2 bases; unmatched junction bases: 8. The CDR3 loop is CASQPLAGGNTGELFF. In DNA, the CDR3 is TGCGCCAGCCAGCCATTAGCGGGGGGCAACACCGGGGAGCTGTTTTTT.

This clonotype was seen many times. V and J are TRBV27 and TRBJ1-1; TRBD1 aligns across 9 bases. Per the germline V gene, CDR1 is MNHEY and CDR2 is SMNVEV (reference sequence). The V gene end was trimmed by 2 bases and the J gene end by 10 bases; junction bases not matched to a gene: 8. The CDR3 consists of 14 residues. The CDR3 region is CASSLNTGGRVAFF. DNA of the CDR3: TGTGCCAGCAGTTTAAACACAGGGGGCAGGGTAGCTTTCTTT.

The gene calls are TRBV20-1 and TRBJ2-3; TRBD1 or TRBD2 may be the D gene (6 bases each). The CDR3 covers 17 residues. The germline CDR1 and CDR2 sequences are DFQATT and SNEGSKA (reference sequence). Between the trimmed V and J ends, which lost 3 bases and 0 bases, there was a span of 19 bases. The CDR3, as DNA: TGCAGTGCTAGTCTCCTCACCGGGGGCCCTAGCACAGATACGCAGTATTTT. Amino acid sequence: CSASLLTGGPSTDTQYF.

This clonotype has at least ten counts. J is TRBJ2-5 and V is TRBV5-4, with a tentative D call TRBD2 (6 bases). Between the trimmed V and J ends, which lost 3 bases and 2 bases, there was a span of 11 bases. The CDR3 length is 14 residues. From germline, CDR1 is SGHNT and CDR2 YYREEE (reference sequence). CDR3 nucleotides: TGTGCCAGCAGCTCCTCGACTAGGCAAGAGACCCAGTACTTC. It codes for CASSSSTRQETQYF.

This chain connects TRBV6-4 to TRBJ1-1; D is unresolved. This CDR3 is 13 amino acids long. CDR1 MRHNA and CDR2 SNTAGT come from the germline V gene. V lost 3 bases, J lost 1 base, and 6 bases lay in between. CDR3 loop: CASSEQANTEAFF. For the CDR3, the DNA is TGTGCCAGCAGTGAGCAAGCGAACACTGAAGCTTTCTTT.

The chain has TRBV20-1 and TRBJ2-3; a possible D gene is TRBD2 (5 bases). This CDR3 is 16 amino acids long. The germline CDR1 and CDR2 sequences are DFQATT and SNEGSKA (reference sequence). Trimming shortened V by 3 bases and J by 6 bases, and 22 bases separated the two germline ends. CDR3 sequence: CSARGFLANSSDTQYF. Written as DNA, the CDR3 is TGCAGTGCTAGGGGCTTTCTAGCAAATAGCTCCGATACGCAGTATTTT.

This clonotype has only a few counts. This chain joins TRBV20-1 and TRBJ1-4; tentative D call: TRBD1 (6 bases). CDR3 length equals 13 residues. V was cut by 6 bases and J by 7 bases, with 15 bases left in between. Germline lookup yields CDR1 DFQATT and CDR2 SNEGSKA (reference sequence). In DNA form, the CDR3 reads TGCAGTGCCCAGTTCGGAGGGGGTGAAAAACTGTTTTTT. Translated: CSAQFGGGEKLFF.

This clonotype has just a few counts. The V call is TRBV7-2, the J call TRBJ1-1; no reliable D call. The length of the CDR3 is 14 residues. The V gene lost 0 bases and the J gene lost 5 bases, with 10 bases spanning the gap. The germline V gene encodes CDR1 SGHTA and CDR2 FQGNSA. The CDR3 region is CASSLARGETEAFF. DNA of the CDR3: TGTGCCAGCAGCTTAGCGCGGGGTGAGACTGAAGCTTTCTTT.

The rearrangement uses TRBV19 and TRBJ2-3, with TRBD2 matching over 13 bases. Germline loops: CDR1 LNHDA, CDR2 SQIVND (reference sequence). Trimming cost V 5 bases and J 2 bases; bases outside gene matches: 4. The CDR3 length is 16 residues. CDR3 in amino acids: CASSRLAGGLTDTQYF. In DNA, the CDR3 is TGTGCCAGTAGTCGACTAGCGGGGGGCCTCACAGATACGCAGTATTTT. The variable domain in full, completed from reference TRBV19 and TRBJ2-3, reads DGGITQSPKYLFRKEGQNVTLSCEQNLNHDAMYWYRQDPGQGLRLIYYSQIVNDFQKGDIAEGYSVSREKKESFPLTVTSAQKNPTAFYLCASSRLAGGLTDTQYFGPGTRLTVL.

This clonotype has more than one count but fewer than ten. This chain's CDR3 is CSATGVNTEAFF. The CDR3 bases are TGCAGTGCTACCGGGGTGAACACTGAAGCTTTCTTT. The chain links TRBV20-1 to TRBJ1-1; unclear D gene. The germline gives CDR1 DFQATT, CDR2 SNEGSKA (reference sequence). CDR3 size: 12 residues. V dropped 4 bases and J dropped 0 bases, with 6 bases sitting between them.

The table lists this clonotype with a few counts. The CDR3 DNA follows: TGTGCCAGCAGTTTAAAGAATCAGCCCCAGCATTTT. As protein: CASSLKNQPQHF. The chain couples TRBV12-3 or TRBV12-4 to TRBJ1-5; D remains ambiguous. CDR3 length: 12 residues. Between the trimmed V and J ends, which lost 2 bases and 4 bases, there was a span of 3 bases.

By frequency in the sample, this clonotype is medium-sized. The chain joins TRBV29-1 to TRBJ1-2; the D is unclear. The CDR3 covers 12 residues. The ends were cut back, 3 bases at V and 7 bases at J, with 12 bases in the middle. Germline CDR1 is SQVTM and CDR2 is ANQGSEA. DNA of the CDR3: TGCAGCGTTGACGACGGAATGGGTGGCTACACCTTC. Its protein is CSVDDGMGGYTF.